This TCR beta chain came from a study of post-analysis software for immune sequencing data. Findings and caveats of the study: Several TRBV segments were more frequent in patients than controls; TRBV5-6, TRBV5-1 and TRBV20-1 belonged to this group.

The CDR3 sequence is 15 residues long. V was pared by 3 bases and J by 2 bases, with 8 bases of the junction left unmatched. The germline gives CDR1 DFQATT, CDR2 SNEGSKA (reference sequence). cDNA libraries for TCR beta contained unique molecular identifiers. TCRdb called the PCR reads again in MiXCR, with one record for every CDR3 protein. The data contain around 770,000 distinct CDR3 sequences, 46% of them singletons. This clonotype has at least ten counts. Its antigen is unidentified. The sample was blood. The clonotype comes from a girl aged 5 to 17 with multiple sclerosis. The chain carries TRBV20-1 and TRBJ2-7; 9 nucleotides line up with TRBD2. Here the CDR3 reads CSASGSGRSPYEQYF. The CDR3 DNA sequence: TGCAGTGCTAGTGGGAGCGGGAGGTCCCCCTACGAGCAGTACTTC.